This T cell receptor (beta chain) was recovered during a study of beta chain features in type 1 diabetes. Broader study findings: The cDNA sequencing approach could over-represent high-TCR-expressing cells.

The study reverse transcribed the entire isolated RNA, so it sequenced expressed TCRB transcripts. Data came from immunoSEQ multiplex PCR; TCRdb stores just in-frame clones and leaves some out. This sample has around 450,000 clones, with about an eighth found just once. Germline V gene sequence: CDR1 SNHLY, CDR2 FYNNEI. V was cut by 7 bases and J by 3 bases, with 14 bases left in between. CDR3 length equals 14 residues. On this clone: Its cognate antigen is unknown.

J is TRBJ2-3 and V is TRBV2, with D maybe TRBD1 (6 bases). Material: naive CD4+ T cells from blood. The source of this sequence is a woman between 18 and 29 years old in good health. The CDR3 DNA sequence: TGTGCCAGCATCCCATATCAGGGGACAGATACGCAGTATTTT. Translating gives CASIPYQGTDTQYF.